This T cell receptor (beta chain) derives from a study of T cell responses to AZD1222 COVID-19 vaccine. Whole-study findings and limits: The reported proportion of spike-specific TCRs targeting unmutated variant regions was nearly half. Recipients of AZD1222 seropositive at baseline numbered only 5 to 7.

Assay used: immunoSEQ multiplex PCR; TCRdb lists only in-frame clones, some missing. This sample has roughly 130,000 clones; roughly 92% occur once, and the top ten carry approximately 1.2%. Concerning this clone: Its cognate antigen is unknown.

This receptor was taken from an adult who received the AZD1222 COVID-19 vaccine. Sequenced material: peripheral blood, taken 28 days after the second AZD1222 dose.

The CDR3 loop is CSALQGAGNEKLFF. The CDR3, as DNA: TGCAGCGCGCTGCAGGGGGCGGGAAATGAAAAACTGTTTTTT. V and J are TRBV29-1 and TRBJ1-4; 8 bases line up with TRBD1. Losses at the gene ends were 7 bases for V and 5 bases for J; bases not matched to a gene: 9. The germline V gene encodes CDR1 SQVTM and CDR2 ANQGSEA. The CDR3 is 14 amino acids.